This TCR beta chain was sequenced in a study of T cells in Graves' hyperthyroidism and ophthalmopathy. Study conclusions and caveats: Within blood appeared most thyroid clonotypes that had expanded above 0.001.

This clonotype was seen only a few times. What it binds is not known. The V gene's germline CDR1 is LGHDT and CDR2 YNNKEL (reference sequence). CDR3 length: 12 residues. V was pared by 7 bases and J by 4 bases, with 7 bases between. Regions amplified from RNA transcripts were the TCR beta CDR3 regions. During a first-round RT-PCR of the TCR CDR3, the HTBI primer set was used. One entry per CDR3 protein results from TCRdb running MiXCR on the multiplex PCR reads. The repertoire holds about 640,000 distinct CDR3 sequences, with roughly 15% as singletons. The material sequenced was blood. This chain joins TRBV3-1 and TRBJ2-2; D ambiguous. This TCR derives from a woman aged 45 to 65 with Graves' ophthalmopathy. The CDR3 nucleotides are TGTGCCAGCAATTTATTCACCGGGGAGCTGTTTTTT. It codes for CASNLFTGELFF.